A selection of T cell receptor beta chains follows, all from one sample in a study of siplizumab effects on memory and regulatory T cells. The repertoire was sequenced with immunoSEQ multiplex PCR; TCRdb's copy has only in-frame clones and lacks some. The sample consists of approximately 82,000 clones, about nine tenths of them appearing once. Sequenced input: Tregs sorted from blood. These receptors all stem from a human donor in good health. Each CDR3 is given with its conserved first and last residue. Fields, in order: D gene, J gene, V gene, clone size, CDR3 protein, CDR3 DNA. D genes are given only for firm matches. The size entry is marked missing in some rows and otherwise reads once, few, many or a size class.

TRBD1,TRBJ2-2,TRBV4-1,NA,CASSQEIVFVDRHTGELFF,TGCGCCAGCAGCCAAGAGATTGTCTTCGTGGACAGGCACACCGGGGAGCTGTTTTTT
NA,TRBJ1-1,TRBV5-4,NA,CASSLGRVNTEAFF,TGTGCCAGCAGCTTAGGCAGGGTGAACACTGAAGCTTTCTTT
NA,TRBJ2-7,TRBV5-4,few,CASSSGVGGASYEQYF,TGTGCCAGCAGCTCCGGGGTTGGGGGGGCGTCCTACGAGCAGTACTTC
NA,TRBJ2-5,TRBV19,NA,CASSISPGRQETQYF,TGTGCCAGTAGTATTTCCCCCGGGCGCCAAGAGACCCAGTACTTC
NA,TRBJ2-1,TRBV18,NA,CASSPPGAGLNEQFF,TGTGCCAGCTCACCACCGGGGGCAGGGCTAAATGAGCAGTTCTTC
NA,TRBJ1-2,TRBV15,NA,CATSSRSYGYTF,TGTGCCACCAGCAGCAGGTCCTATGGCTACACCTTC
TRBD1,TRBJ1-2,TRBV5-1,NA,CASSLGDRANYGYTF,TGCGCCAGCAGCTTGGGGGACAGGGCCAACTATGGCTACACCTTC
NA,TRBJ2-1,TRBV4-2,NA,CASSGPPGNEQFF,TGTGCCAGCAGCGGGCCCCCCGGCAATGAGCAGTTCTTC
NA,TRBJ1-1,TRBV10-1,NA,CASSETLNLNTEAFF,TGCGCCAGCAGTGAGACACTTAACTTGAACACTGAAGCTTTCTTT
NA,TRBJ1-5,TRBV5-6,NA,CASSLGRDQPQHF,TGTGCCAGCAGCTTGGGTAGGGACCAGCCCCAGCATTTT
TRBD1,TRBJ2-2,TRBV11-2,few,CASRYGQGGGTGELFF,TGTGCCAGCAGATACGGACAGGGGGGTGGCACCGGGGAGCTGTTTTTT
TRBD2,TRBJ2-7,TRBV7-2,NA,CASRAGGGYEQYF,TGTGCCAGCAGAGCGGGGGGAGGATACGAGCAGTACTTC
TRBD2,TRBJ2-3,TRBV19,NA,CASSETSGGTSTDTQYF,TGTGCCAGTAGTGAGACTAGCGGGGGGACCAGCACAGATACGCAGTATTTT
NA,TRBJ2-1,TRBV11-2,NA,CASSLPNEQFF,TGTGCCAGCAGCCTCCCGAATGAGCAGTTCTTC
NA,TRBJ1-2,TRBV19,NA,CASSIGGVNYGYTF,TGTGCCAGTAGTATAGGGGGGGTCAACTATGGCTACACCTTC
NA,TRBJ1-3,TRBV7-8,NA,CASSFVQGSNTIYF,TGTGCCAGCAGCTTCGTCCAGGGAAGCAACACCATATATTTT
NA,TRBJ2-7,TRBV6-5,NA,CASSYYTGNEQYF,TGTGCCAGCAGTTACTATACAGGGAACGAGCAGTACTTC
NA,TRBJ1-1,TRBV5-4,NA,CASSSPKNTEAFF,TGTGCCAGCAGCTCGCCAAAGAACACTGAAGCTTTCTTT
NA,TRBJ2-7,TRBV18,NA,CASSPTTSYEQYF,TGTGCCAGCTCACCGACGACTAGTTACGAGCAGTACTTC
NA,TRBJ2-3,TRBV12-2,NA,CASRPANATQYF,TGTGCAAGTCGCCCCGCGAACGCTACGCAGTATTTT
NA,TRBJ2-3,TRBV7-2,NA,CASSPAADTQYF,TGTGCCAGCAGCCCAGCCGCGGATACGCAGTATTTT
NA,TRBJ1-4,TRBV19,NA,CASSSFRDQSNEKLFF,TGTGCCAGTAGTTCTTTCAGGGACCAATCCAATGAAAAACTGTTTTTT
TRBD2,TRBJ2-1,TRBV19,NA,CASSRSGGPYNEQFF,TGTGCCAGTAGTAGAAGCGGGGGGCCTTACAATGAGCAGTTCTTC
NA,TRBJ1-1,TRBV19,NA,CASREQGGLANTEAFF,TGTGCCAGTAGAGAGCAGGGAGGGTTGGCGAACACTGAAGCTTTCTTT
NA,TRBJ1-6,TRBV6-5,NA,CASSYHLGLINSPLHF,TGTGCCAGCAGTTACCATCTGGGACTAATTAATTCACCCCTCCACTTT
NA,TRBJ1-2,TRBV28,NA,CASSPTGLGGYTF,TGTGCCAGCAGTCCAACAGGGTTGGGTGGCTACACCTTC
NA,TRBJ2-7,TRBV7-2,NA,CASSLGHQGYEQYF,TGTGCCAGCAGCCTGGGACACCAGGGCTACGAGCAGTACTTC
NA,TRBJ1-6,TRBV30,NA,CAWNPLAVNNSPLHF,TGTGCCTGGAACCCACTGGCAGTAAATAATTCACCCCTCCACTTT
NA,TRBJ2-2,TRBV5-6,NA,CASSLAGELFF,TGTGCCAGCAGCTTGGCCGGGGAGCTGTTTTTT
NA,TRBJ1-1,TRBV7-9,NA,CASSYLGKGMNTEAFF,TGTGCCAGCAGCTATTTAGGAAAGGGAATGAACACTGAAGCTTTCTTT
NA,TRBJ2-7,TRBV6-1,NA,CASSLGVYYEQYF,TGTGCCAGCAGCCTAGGGGTCTACTACGAGCAGTACTTC
NA,TRBJ1-2,TRBV27,NA,CASRKESGMNYGYAF,TGTGCCAGCAGGAAGGAATCCGGGATGAACTATGGCTACGCCTTC
NA,TRBJ1-2,TRBV6-1,NA,CASSEPDRRGYTF,TGTGCCAGCAGTGAACCCGACCGACGGGGCTACACCTTC
NA,TRBJ1-5,TRBV18,NA,CASSPQAVAQPQHF,TGTGCCAGCTCACCACAGGCAGTTGCTCAGCCCCAGCATTTT
NA,TRBJ2-3,TRBV11-2,NA,CASSLYGGGAGDTQYF,TGTGCCAGCAGCTTATACGGCGGCGGGGCGGGAGATACGCAGTATTTT
TRBD2,TRBJ2-3,TRBV6-5,NA,CASSPRSGGDTQYF,TGTGCCAGCAGTCCCCGTAGCGGGGGGGATACGCAGTATTTT
NA,TRBJ1-2,TRBV27,NA,CASSLLMQGYGYTF,TGTGCCAGCAGTTTATTAATGCAGGGGTATGGCTACACCTTC
NA,TRBJ2-3,TRBV12-5,NA,CASGLGRVSETQYF,TGTGCTAGTGGTTTGGGGAGGGTTTCTGAGACGCAGTATTTT
NA,TRBJ1-5,TRBV12-5,NA,CASGLTGNQPQHF,TGTGCTAGTGGTTTGACCGGCAATCAGCCCCAGCATTTT
NA,TRBJ2-7,TRBV10-1,NA,CASSEGGAGNYEQYF,TGCGCCAGCAGTGAGGGGGGGGCAGGAAACTACGAGCAGTACTTC
NA,TRBJ2-3,TRBV6-1,NA,CASSEVLERDTQYF,TGTGCCAGCAGTGAAGTCCTAGAGAGAGATACGCAGTATTTT
NA,TRBJ1-4,TRBV5-6,once,CASSLFGGAGEKLFF,TGTGCCAGCAGCTTGTTTGGGGGCGCGGGTGAAAAACTGTTTTTT
NA,TRBJ2-6,TRBV19,NA,CASSIALPGANVLTF,TGTGCCAGTAGTATAGCCCTTCCTGGGGCCAACGTCCTGACTTTC
NA,TRBJ2-3,TRBV14,NA,CASSRKLRTDTQYF,TGTGCCAGCAGCCGTAAGTTACGCACAGATACGCAGTATTTT
NA,TRBJ1-4,TRBV7-9,NA,CASSLSEYNEKLFF,TGTGCCAGCAGTTTGTCCGAGTATAATGAAAAACTGTTTTTT
NA,TRBJ2-2,TRBV5-4,NA,CASSLVGYGKVTGELFF,TGTGCCAGCAGCTTGGTTGGTTACGGGAAAGTTACCGGGGAGCTGTTTTTT
NA,TRBJ1-6,TRBV28,NA,CASSLSGDNSPLHF,TGTGCCAGCAGTTTATCGGGGGATAATTCACCCCTCCACTTT
NA,TRBJ1-4,TRBV28,NA,CASSYQGANEKLFF,TGTGCCAGCAGTTATCAGGGCGCCAATGAAAAACTGTTTTTT
TRBD1,TRBJ2-7,TRBV19,NA,CASSALDRERGEQYF,TGTGCCAGTAGTGCCCTAGACAGGGAACGAGGCGAGCAGTACTTC
TRBD1,TRBJ1-5,TRBV19,few,CASTRQGAITQPQHF,TGTGCCAGTACCCGACAGGGGGCGATTACTCAGCCCCAGCATTTT